This T cell receptor beta chain originates from a study of T-cell reconstitution after alpha-beta-depleted transplantation in children. The germline V gene encodes CDR1 MNHEY and CDR2 SVGAGI. The CDR3 contains 16 residues. Unmatched junction bases numbered 16, after V lost 6 bases and J lost 11 bases. TCRbeta library preparation incorporated unique molecular identifiers. TCRdb ran MiXCR on the PCR reads and lists one entry per CDR3 protein. The repertoire holds around 600,000 distinct CDR3 sequences, 8% to 11% seen once, with less than 5% in the top ten. There are a few counts of this clonotype. The clonotype was recovered from a human donor who donated a stem cell graft to a child with acute myeloid leukemia. J is TRBJ2-4 and V is TRBV6-5; the match to TRBD2 covers 10 bases. The sequences come from PBMCs from the stem cell graft donor, collected from the stem cell graft. CDR3 sequence reads: CASRNSGTSAAGVQYF. As DNA, the CDR3 is TGTGCCAGCAGAAACTCCGGGACTAGCGCCGCCGGGGTTCAGTACTTC.